In its sample, the clone carrying this T cell receptor (beta chain) was seen many times. These data are taken from a study of T cell changes during pregnancy in multiple sclerosis. The data were produced by immunoSEQ multiplex PCR, yet TCRdb's version contains in-frame clones alone and is incomplete. The data show 60,000 to 65,000 clones, with roughly 90% seen just once and around 2.8% held by the top ten. Sequenced material: peripheral blood, taken in the second trimester of pregnancy. The sequence was obtained from a female donor in good health, enrolled as a control in a pregnancy study.

The CDR3 is CASSSPSQARTYEQYF. Here the CDR3 DNA reads TGTGCCAGCAGTTCTCCCTCTCAGGCCCGCACCTACGAGCAGTACTTC. This chain links TRBV28 with TRBJ2-7; D remains ambiguous. Germline V CDR1 and CDR2: MDHEN, SYDVKM. Trimming cost V 4 bases and J 2 bases, with 18 bases left between them. The CDR3 is 16 residues long.